Reported below is one TCR beta chain. These data are taken from a study of cytomegalovirus exposure and HLA in healthy donors. Germline CDR1 reads LNHDA; CDR2 reads SQIVND (reference sequence). The CDR3 has 15 residues. Trimming cost V 1 base and J 2 bases, with 12 bases left between them. 60 Vbeta and 13 Jbeta primers were used in PCR. The protocol was immunoSEQ multiplex PCR, while the TCRdb copy is restricted to in-frame clones and leaves out a portion. The table includes 110,000 or so clones, over 80% detected once. Sequencing used PBMCs. The chain combines TRBV19 with TRBJ2-7, with D perhaps TRBD1 (5 bases). The TCR sequence derives from a man aged 25-45 years in good health and CMV-seropositive. CDR3 nucleotide sequence: TGTGCCAGTAGTATAGGCGCAGGGTTCACCTACGAGCAGTACTTC. Translating gives CASSIGAGFTYEQYF.